This entry lists 29 T cell receptor beta chains sequenced from one sample in a study of T cells after yellow fever vaccination. TCRdb fed the 5' RACE reads into MiXCR, producing one record per CDR3 protein. The data show hundreds of thousands of distinct CDR3 sequences, around 3.9% seen once. Sequencing used PBMCs, obtained on the day of the yellow fever booster vaccination. Receptors originate from a man between 18 and 29 years old who received the YFV17D yellow fever vaccine.

The V gene is TRBV5-1, the J gene TRBJ2-5; 7 nucleotides line up with TRBD2. The germline gives CDR1 SGHRS, CDR2 YFSETQ. Germline trimming cut 7 bases from V and 1 base from J; bases unmatched to any gene: 7. CDR3 size: 14 residues. CDR3 DNA: TGCGCCAGCCACCAAACGGGGGGCCAAGAGACCCAGTACTTC. Amino acids: CASHQTGGQETQYF.

This clonotype was detected ten times or more. The chain has TRBV20-1 and TRBJ2-3, with 7 bases lining up with TRBD2. J gave up 2 bases and V 6 bases, and 5 bases lay outside the gene matches. Per germline, CDR1 DFQATT and CDR2 SNEGSKA (reference sequence). The length of the CDR3 is 13 residues. In nucleotides, the CDR3 is TGCAGTGCCAGGCGGGGGTCCACAGATACGCAGTATTTT. It encodes CSARRGSTDTQYF.

The chain recombines TRBV7-2 with TRBJ1-1; tentatively, D is TRBD1 (5 bases). This CDR3 comprises 15 residues. Germline loops: CDR1 SGHTA, CDR2 FQGNSA. V lost 5 bases and J lost 3, with 16 bases in between. CDR3 DNA: TGTGCCAGCAGCCCATTCGTCTTAGGGGACACTGAAGCTTTCTTT. Translating it yields CASSPFVLGDTEAFF.

The chain employs TRBV15 and TRBJ2-1; 10 bases are a match to TRBD2. The CDR3 has 18 residues. Germline loops: CDR1 LNHNV, CDR2 YYDKDF (reference sequence). J was trimmed by 7 bases and V by 2 bases; bases with no gene match: 14. CDR3 amino acids: CATSRPRPSGGAGNEQFF. The CDR3 nucleotides are TGTGCCACCAGCAGACCCCGACCGAGCGGGGGGGCCGGGAATGAGCAGTTCTTC.

The J gene is TRBJ1-2, the V gene TRBV20-1; D gene ambiguous. The CDR3 length is 13 residues. Deletions cut 0 bases from V and 3 bases from J, with 8 bases between. Germline assignment: CDR1 DFQATT and CDR2 SNEGSKA (reference sequence). CDR3 DNA: TGCAGTGCTAGAGAGCGGCCTTACTATGGCTACACCTTC. The encoded protein is CSARERPYYGYTF.

The table lists this clonotype with a few counts. CDR3 amino acids: CASALPNTDTQYF. The CDR3 nucleotides read TGTGCCAGCGCCCTCCCTAACACAGATACGCAGTATTTT. V gene TRBV11-2 combines with J gene TRBJ2-3; D not certain. This CDR3 spans 13 amino acids. V shed 8 bases and J shed 2 bases, with 11 bases lying between them. Germline CDR1 is SGHAT and CDR2 is FQNNGV.

This clonotype was picked up many times. This chain joins TRBV29-1 and TRBJ2-4; D is ambiguous. This CDR3 contains 13 residues. The germline V gene encodes CDR1 SQVTM and CDR2 ANQGSEA. V gave up 7 bases and J gave up 5 bases, with 15 bases separating them. CDR3 loop: CSAETGYENIQYF. CDR3 nucleotide sequence: TGCAGCGCCGAAACCGGCTACGAAAACATTCAGTACTTC.

This clonotype was counted many times. V usage is TRBV5-1 and J usage is TRBJ2-3; 7 nucleotides align to TRBD1. The CDR3 consists of 14 residues. V gave up 3 bases and J gave up 3 bases; unmatched junction bases: 4. Germline V gives CDR1 SGHRS, CDR2 YFSETQ. CDR3 nucleotide sequence: TGCGCCAGCAGCTCTGGACAGGAGACAGATACGCAGTATTTT. Encoded protein: CASSSGQETDTQYF.

The chain combines TRBV6-1 with TRBJ2-6; no reliable D call. CDR1 MNHNS and CDR2 SASEGT come from the germline V gene. The V and J ends lost 7 bases and 1 base respectively, with 8 bases between them. CDR3 length: 14 amino acids. The CDR3, as DNA: TGTGCCAGCACCACAAATTCTGGGGCCAACGTCCTGACTTTC. It translates to CASTTNSGANVLTF.

This clonotype was picked up a small number of times. The chain joins TRBV13 to TRBJ2-2; D perhaps matches TRBD1 (6 bases). V was cut by 6 bases and J by 5 bases, with 13 bases left in between. The germline CDR1 and CDR2 sequences are PRHDT and FYEKMQ (reference sequence). The CDR3 is 14 residues long. The CDR3 DNA reads TGTGCCAGCAGAAGGGGGAGTTATACCGGGGAGCTGTTTTTT. This encodes CASRRGSYTGELFF.

The V and J genes are TRBV20-1 and TRBJ1-6; possible D gene TRBD1, 6 bases. Germline CDR1 is DFQATT and CDR2 is SNEGSKA (reference sequence). The CDR3 runs 13 residues. Trimming shortened V by 4 bases and J by 7 bases, and 11 bases separated the two germline ends. The CDR3, as DNA: TGCAGTGCTAATACAGGGAGCAATTCACCCCTCCACTTT. Translated, it gives CSANTGSNSPLHF.

This clonotype was seen many times. The J gene is TRBJ1-5, the V gene TRBV7-2, with D maybe TRBD1 (5 bases). The CDR3 is 14 amino acids. Germline V lookup: CDR1 SGHTA, CDR2 FQGNSA. V was cut by 5 bases and J by 0 bases, with 8 bases left in between. CDR3 loop: CASSPGYSNQPQHF. DNA of the CDR3: TGTGCCAGCAGCCCAGGGTATAGCAATCAGCCCCAGCATTTT.

This clonotype was seen many times. The V call is TRBV5-6, the J call TRBJ1-1; tentative D call: TRBD1 (6 bases). This CDR3 spans 16 amino acids. Germline loops: CDR1 SGHDT, CDR2 YYEEEE. V was pared by 5 bases and J by 0 bases, with 17 bases between. For the CDR3, the DNA is TGTGCCAGCAGGGAAATGGGGGGGCCACTGAACACTGAAGCTTTCTTT. It is translated as CASREMGGPLNTEAFF.

This clonotype has at least ten counts. This rearrangement joins TRBV11-2 to TRBJ2-1; possible D gene TRBD2, 5 bases. V shed 7 bases and J shed 0 bases, with 19 bases lying between them. Germline V gene data show CDR1 as SGHAT and CDR2 as FQNNGV. This CDR3 has 17 residues. CDR3 DNA sequence: TGTGCCAGCACTAACGCAGGAGGAACTAGCTCCTACAATGAGCAGTTCTTC. Protein sequence: CASTNAGGTSSYNEQFF. Combining the CDR3 with reference TRBV11-2 and TRBJ2-1 gives the whole variable domain EAGVAQSPRYKIIEKRQSVAFWCNPISGHATLYWYQQILGQGPKLLIQFQNNGVVDDSQLPKDRFSAERLKGVDSTLKIQPAKLEDSAVYLCASTNAGGTSSYNEQFFGPGTRLTVL.

This clonotype was seen at least ten times. This chain connects TRBV29-1 to TRBJ1-2; D may be TRBD1 (6 bases). Deletions cut 8 bases from V and 8 bases from J, with 15 bases between. This CDR3 spans 11 amino acids. Germline CDR1 and CDR2: SQVTM and ANQGSEA. DNA for the CDR3: TGCAGCTGTTCGATCGGGGGCGGCTACACCTTC. Protein: CSCSIGGGYTF.

The rearrangement links TRBV14 to TRBJ1-5; D is uncertain. Trimming took off 1 base at V and 1 base at J, with 11 bases between the two ends. Germline V gene lookup returns CDR1 SGHDN and CDR2 FVKESK. The CDR3 has 16 residues. The CDR3 nucleotides read TGTGCCAGCAGCCAAGCGCCGAAGGGCAGCAATCAGCCCCAGCATTTT. It specifies CASSQAPKGSNQPQHF.

V is TRBV6-5 and J is TRBJ1-2; D not certain. CDR3 length: 12 residues. V lost 4 bases and J 6 bases, leaving 9 bases between the germline ends. Germline V gives CDR1 MNHEY, CDR2 SVGAGI. The CDR3 DNA reads as TGTGCCAGCAGTTTATCGGGGAATGGCTACACCTTC. Residues: CASSLSGNGYTF.

The J gene is TRBJ2-1, the V gene TRBV29-1; D unresolved. The V end was cut by 4 bases, the J end by 15 bases, with 10 bases between. The CDR3 consists of 9 residues. Germline CDR1 reads SQVTM; CDR2 reads ANQGSEA. CDR3 DNA sequence: TGCAGCGTTGCAGGATCTCCGTTCTTC. It codes for CSVAGSPFF.

This clonotype has more than one count but fewer than ten. The chain couples TRBV7-3 to TRBJ2-1; no clear D gene. Germline lookup yields CDR1 SGHTA and CDR2 FQGTGA. V was clipped by 3 bases and J by 7 bases, with 10 bases between them. This CDR3 is 13 amino acids long. CDR3 bases: TGTGCCAGCAGCTTTCAATTCAATAATGAGCAGTTCTTC. It encodes CASSFQFNNEQFF.

There are many counts of this clonotype. The genes are TRBV5-6 and TRBJ2-1; D not resolved. The CDR3 totals 12 residues. V gave up 7 bases and J gave up 1 base, with 6 bases separating them. The V gene's germline CDR1 is SGHDT and CDR2 YYEEEE. CDR3 sequence: CASFGSYNEQFF. CDR3 DNA sequence: TGTGCCAGCTTTGGGTCCTACAATGAGCAGTTCTTC. The whole variable domain, filled in from reference TRBV5-6 and TRBJ2-1, reads DAGVTQSPTHLIKTRGQQVTLRCSPKSGHDTVSWYQQALGQGPQFIFQYYEEEERQRGNFPDRFSGHQFPNYSSELNVNALLLGDSALYLCASFGSYNEQFFGPGTRLTVL.

This clonotype was seen at least ten times. The rearrangement joins TRBV11-2 to TRBJ1-2; 8 bases line up with TRBD1. The J segment lost 0 bases and the V segment lost 1 base, leaving 7 bases of the junction unmatched. CDR3 length: 17 residues. Germline assignment: CDR1 SGHAT and CDR2 FQNNGV. The CDR3 nucleotides read TGTGCCAGCAGCTTAGTCGGGACAGGAGAAACTAACTATGGCTACACCTTC. Amino acid sequence: CASSLVGTGETNYGYTF.

This chain links TRBV12-3 or TRBV12-4 with TRBJ2-7, with 10 bases lining up with TRBD2. The CDR3 extends over 15 amino acids. The V gene end was trimmed by 7 bases and the J gene end by 7 bases; junction bases not matched to a gene: 13. CDR3 protein: CASTPFTSGAREQYV. CDR3 DNA sequence: TGTGCCAGCACCCCTTTCACTAGCGGGGCTAGGGAGCAGTACGTC.

The V call is TRBV4-1, the J call TRBJ1-2, with TRBD1 matching 10 bases. V trimming: 4 bases; J trimming: 6 bases; junction bases outside the gene matches: 8. CDR1 and CDR2 from the germline V gene are MGHRA and YSYEKL. CDR3 length: 15 amino acids. The CDR3 nucleotides are TGCGCCAGCAGCCCACGACAGGGGGCGCCCCATGGCTACACCTTC. Amino acids: CASSPRQGAPHGYTF.

In its sample, this clonotype was seen many times. This rearrangement joins TRBV7-2 to TRBJ2-1; no clear D. Germline V lookup: CDR1 SGHTA, CDR2 FQGNSA. The V and J ends lost 0 bases and 6 bases respectively, with 9 bases between them. There are 14 residues in the CDR3. CDR3 nucleotide sequence: TGTGCCAGCAGCTTAGCGGTATACAGCAATGAGCAGTTCTTC. Encoded protein: CASSLAVYSNEQFF.

The V gene is TRBV5-1, the J gene TRBJ2-3; D gene unclear. The CDR3 is made up of 15 amino acids. V was shortened by 2 bases and J by 0 bases, with 10 bases between the two germline ends. Germline lookup yields CDR1 SGHRS and CDR2 YFSETQ. CDR3 in DNA: TGCGCCAGCAGCTTCGAGGCAGAGAGCACAGATACGCAGTATTTT. Its protein is CASSFEAESTDTQYF.

The chain combines TRBV4-1 with TRBJ1-6; tentative D call: TRBD1 (5 bases). The CDR3 covers 14 residues. The germline V gene has CDR1 MGHRA and CDR2 YSYEKL. Trimming removed 0 bases at V and 10 bases at J, with 10 bases between. Written as DNA, the CDR3 is TGCGCCAGCAGCCAAGAGGAGGGGCGGTCACCCCTCCACTTT. Its translation: CASSQEEGRSPLHF.

This clonotype was seen at least ten times. The chain couples TRBV5-1 to TRBJ1-5; D perhaps matches TRBD1 (5 bases). This CDR3 is built from 13 residues. The germline V and J ends were trimmed by 4 bases and 6 bases, with 11 bases remaining between them. CDR1 SGHRS and CDR2 YFSETQ come from the germline V gene. The CDR3 sequence is CASSPSGPQPQHF. The CDR3 DNA sequence: TGCGCCAGCAGCCCGTCAGGGCCTCAGCCCCAGCATTTT.

There are a few counts of this clonotype. The V call is TRBV7-9, the J call TRBJ2-5; no clear D. The CDR3 is 14 amino acids. Germline V gene data show CDR1 as SEHNR and CDR2 as FQNEAQ (reference sequence). Trimming stripped 5 bases from V and 7 bases from J, with 17 bases between. The DNA for the CDR3 is TGTGCCAGCAGCCCAAAAGGCCTTTCAGGGACCCAGTACTTC. This gives the protein CASSPKGLSGTQYF.

The V call is TRBV3-1, the J call TRBJ1-1; tentatively, D is TRBD1 (6 bases). This CDR3 contains 14 residues. V lost 5 bases to trimming and J lost 2 bases, with 12 bases between them. CDR1 and CDR2 (germline): LGHDT, YNNKEL (reference sequence). CDR3 nucleotide sequence: TGTGCCAGCAGCTACCAGGGGTCTAACACTGAAGCTTTCTTT. It translates to CASSYQGSNTEAFF. Full variable domain (missing parts from reference TRBV3-1 and TRBJ1-1): DTAVSQTPKYLVTQMGNDKSIKCEQNLGHDTMYWYKQDSKKFLKIMFSYNNKELIINETVPNRFSPKSPDKAHLNLHINSLELGDSAVYFCASSYQGSNTEAFFGQGTRLTVV.